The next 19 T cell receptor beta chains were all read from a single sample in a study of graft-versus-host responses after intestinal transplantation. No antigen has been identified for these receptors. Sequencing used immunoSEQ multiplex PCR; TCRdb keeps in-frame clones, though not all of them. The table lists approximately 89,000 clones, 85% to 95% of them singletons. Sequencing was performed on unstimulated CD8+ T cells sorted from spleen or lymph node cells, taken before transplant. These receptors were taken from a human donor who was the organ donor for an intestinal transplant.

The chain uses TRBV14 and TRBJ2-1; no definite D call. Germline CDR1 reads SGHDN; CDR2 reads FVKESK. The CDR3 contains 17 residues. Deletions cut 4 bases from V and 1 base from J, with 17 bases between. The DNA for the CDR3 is TGTGCCAGCAGCCCGGCTTGGAGAACAACTTCCTACAATGAGCAGTTCTTC. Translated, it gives CASSPAWRTTSYNEQFF.

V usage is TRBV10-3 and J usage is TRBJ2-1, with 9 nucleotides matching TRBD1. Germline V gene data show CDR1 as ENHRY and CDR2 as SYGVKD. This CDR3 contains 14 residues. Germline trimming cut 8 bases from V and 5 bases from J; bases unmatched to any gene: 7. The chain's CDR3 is CAISGTGWDNEQFF. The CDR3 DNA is TGTGCCATCTCCGGGACAGGGTGGGACAATGAGCAGTTCTTC.

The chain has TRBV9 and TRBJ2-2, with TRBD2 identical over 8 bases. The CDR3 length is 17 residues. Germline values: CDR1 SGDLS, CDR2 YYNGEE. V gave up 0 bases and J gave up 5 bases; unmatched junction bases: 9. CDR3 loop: CASSVVEGGRRTGELFF. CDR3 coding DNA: TGTGCCAGCAGCGTAGTAGAAGGCGGGAGGAGGACCGGGGAGCTGTTTTTT. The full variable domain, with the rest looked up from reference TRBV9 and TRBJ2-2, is DSGVTQTPKHLITATGQRVTLRCSPRSGDLSVYWYQQSLDQGLQFLIQYYNGEERAKGNILERFSAQQFPDLHSELNLSSLELGDSALYFCASSVVEGGRRTGELFFGEGSRLTVL.

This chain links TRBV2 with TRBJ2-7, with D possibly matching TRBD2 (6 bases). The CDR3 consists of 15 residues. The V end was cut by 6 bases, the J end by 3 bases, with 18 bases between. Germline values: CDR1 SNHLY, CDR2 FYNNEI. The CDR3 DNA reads TGTGCCAGCAGGACGGACTACGACCCACTCTACGAGCAGTACTTC. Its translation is CASRTDYDPLYEQYF. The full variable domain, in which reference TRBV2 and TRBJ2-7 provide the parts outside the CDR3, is EPEVTQTPSHQVTQMGQEVILRCVPISNHLYFYWYRQILGQKVEFLVSFYNNEISEKSEIFDDQFSVERPDGSNFTLKIRSTKLEDSAMYFCASRTDYDPLYEQYFGPGTRLTVT.

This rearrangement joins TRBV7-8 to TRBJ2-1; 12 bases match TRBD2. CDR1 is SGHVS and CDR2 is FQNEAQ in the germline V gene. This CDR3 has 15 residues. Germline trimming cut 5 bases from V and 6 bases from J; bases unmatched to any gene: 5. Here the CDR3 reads CASSLLAGGPNEQFF. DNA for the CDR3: TGTGCCAGCAGCCTCCTAGCGGGAGGGCCCAATGAGCAGTTCTTC.

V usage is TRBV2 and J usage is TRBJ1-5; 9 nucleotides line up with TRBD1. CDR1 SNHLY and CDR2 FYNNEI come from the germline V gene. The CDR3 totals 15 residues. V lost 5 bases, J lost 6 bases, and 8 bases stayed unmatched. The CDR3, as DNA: TGTGCCAGCAGTCCGGGGACAGGGCAGGGTCAGCCCCAGCATTTT. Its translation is CASSPGTGQGQPQHF.

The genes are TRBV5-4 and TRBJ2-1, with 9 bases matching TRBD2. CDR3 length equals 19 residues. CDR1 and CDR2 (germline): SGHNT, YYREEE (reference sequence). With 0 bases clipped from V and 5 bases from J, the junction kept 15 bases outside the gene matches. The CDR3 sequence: CASSLGAGGPGFMHNEQFF. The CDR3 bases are TGTGCCAGCAGCTTGGGTGCGGGAGGGCCTGGTTTTATGCACAATGAGCAGTTCTTC.

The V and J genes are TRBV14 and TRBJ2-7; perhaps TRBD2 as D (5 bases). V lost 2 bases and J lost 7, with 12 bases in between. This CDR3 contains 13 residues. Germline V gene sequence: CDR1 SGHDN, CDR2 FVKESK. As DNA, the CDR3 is TGTGCCAGCAGCCAATCTAAGCCGGGGGAGCAGTACTTC. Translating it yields CASSQSKPGEQYF.

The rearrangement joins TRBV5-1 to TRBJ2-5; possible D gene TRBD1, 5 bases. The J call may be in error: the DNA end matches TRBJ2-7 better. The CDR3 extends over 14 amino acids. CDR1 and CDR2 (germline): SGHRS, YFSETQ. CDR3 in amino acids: CASSLVGASYEQYF. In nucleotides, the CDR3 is TGCGCCAGCAGCTTGGTAGGGGCGTCCTACGAGCAGTACTTC.

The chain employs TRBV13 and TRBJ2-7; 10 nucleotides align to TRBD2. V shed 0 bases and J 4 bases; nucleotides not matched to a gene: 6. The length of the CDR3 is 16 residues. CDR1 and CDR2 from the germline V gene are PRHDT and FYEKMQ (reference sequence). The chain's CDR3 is CASSLGGGTSAYEQYF. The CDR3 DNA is TGTGCCAGCAGCTTAGGGGGCGGGACTAGCGCTTACGAGCAGTACTTC.

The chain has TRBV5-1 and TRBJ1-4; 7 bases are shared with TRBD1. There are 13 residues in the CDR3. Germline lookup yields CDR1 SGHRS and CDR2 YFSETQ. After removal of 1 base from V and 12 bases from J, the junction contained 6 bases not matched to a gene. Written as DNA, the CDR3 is TGCGCCAGCAGCTTGCCAGGGGGAGAGGAACTGTTTTTT. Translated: CASSLPGGEELFF.

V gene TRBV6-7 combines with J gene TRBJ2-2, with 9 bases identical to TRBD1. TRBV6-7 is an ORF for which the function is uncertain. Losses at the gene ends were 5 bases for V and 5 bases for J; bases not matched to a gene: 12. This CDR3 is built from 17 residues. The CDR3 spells CASSRKDRGRKTGELFF. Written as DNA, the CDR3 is TGTGCCAGCAGTCGCAAGGACAGGGGTAGGAAAACCGGGGAGCTGTTTTTT.

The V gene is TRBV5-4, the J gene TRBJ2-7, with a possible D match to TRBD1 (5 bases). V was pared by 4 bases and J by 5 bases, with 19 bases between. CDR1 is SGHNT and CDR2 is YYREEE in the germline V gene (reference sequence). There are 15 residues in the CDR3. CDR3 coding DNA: TGTGCCAGCAGCCTGCCGGCATTAGGGGCCCACGAGCAGTACTTC. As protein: CASSLPALGAHEQYF.

The CDR3 DNA reads as TGTGCCTGCCTGGCTGGCGGGTACACCGGGGAGCTGTTTTTT. It yields the protein CACLAGGYTGELFF. The chain uses TRBV30 and TRBJ2-2; the D gene is possibly TRBD2 (5 bases). This CDR3 has 14 residues. V lost 6 bases and J 3 bases, leaving 14 bases between the germline ends. Germline lookup yields CDR1 GTSNPN and CDR2 SVGIG (reference sequence).

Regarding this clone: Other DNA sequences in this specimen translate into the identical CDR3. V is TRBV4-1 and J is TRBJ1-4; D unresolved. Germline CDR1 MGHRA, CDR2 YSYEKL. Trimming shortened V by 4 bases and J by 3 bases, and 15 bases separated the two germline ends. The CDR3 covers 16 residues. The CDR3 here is CASSLTGRRANEKLFF. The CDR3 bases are TGCGCCAGCAGCCTCACTGGGAGGAGGGCTAATGAAAAACTGTTTTTT.

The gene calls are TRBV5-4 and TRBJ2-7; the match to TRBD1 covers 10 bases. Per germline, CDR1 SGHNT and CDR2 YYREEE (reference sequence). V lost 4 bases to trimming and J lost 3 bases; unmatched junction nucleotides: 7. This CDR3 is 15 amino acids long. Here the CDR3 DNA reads TGTGCCAGCAGCGGGGGGGACAGGGGCATCTACGAGCAGTACTTC. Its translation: CASSGGDRGIYEQYF.

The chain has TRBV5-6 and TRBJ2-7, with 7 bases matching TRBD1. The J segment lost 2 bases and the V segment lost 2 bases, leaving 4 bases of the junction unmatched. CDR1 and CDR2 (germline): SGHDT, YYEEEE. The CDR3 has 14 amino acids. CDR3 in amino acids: CASSFRGRAYEQYF. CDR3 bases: TGTGCCAGCAGCTTTAGGGGGCGAGCCTACGAGCAGTACTTC.

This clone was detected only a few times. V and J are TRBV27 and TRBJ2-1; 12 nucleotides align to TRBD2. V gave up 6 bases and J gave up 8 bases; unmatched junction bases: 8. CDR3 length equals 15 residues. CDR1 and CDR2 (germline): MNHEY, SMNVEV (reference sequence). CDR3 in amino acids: CASRPLAGGRDEQFF. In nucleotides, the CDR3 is TGTGCCAGCAGACCACTAGCGGGAGGAAGGGATGAGCAGTTCTTC.

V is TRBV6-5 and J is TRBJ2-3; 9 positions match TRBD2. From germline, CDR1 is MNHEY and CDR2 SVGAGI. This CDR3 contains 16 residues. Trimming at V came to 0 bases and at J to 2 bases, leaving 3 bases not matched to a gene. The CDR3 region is CASSYSASGATDTQYF. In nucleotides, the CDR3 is TGTGCCAGCAGTTACTCCGCTAGCGGGGCCACAGATACGCAGTATTTT.